This entry is about one T cell receptor beta chain. Its matching antigen is unknown. This entry is derived from a study of cytomegalovirus exposure and HLA in healthy donors. Between the trimmed V and J ends, which lost 5 bases and 4 bases, there was a span of 11 bases. The CDR3 is 14 residues long. Germline CDR1 and CDR2: SEHNR and FQNEAQ (reference sequence). The PCR ran on 60 Vbeta and 13 Jbeta primers. Study processing details: There were about 80 million unique TCR beta chains by a later count, and about 11 million of them were shared. Profiling relied on immunoSEQ multiplex PCR, and the TCRdb table lists in-frame clones only, not all of them. The V and J calls and clone size come from that table; D and trimming were worked out from the DNA. Altogether about 200,000 clones are present, roughly 90% being singletons, with the ten largest covering around 0.31%. Whole-study results and caveats: The authors assumed roughly uniform sequencing depth across donors for presence/absence analyses. Later on, analysis showed that most CMV-associated TCR beta chains appeared to be HLA-restricted.

The chain combines TRBV7-9 with TRBJ2-2; maybe TRBD1 (6 bases). The TCR originated in a woman in her 30s in good health and CMV-seronegative. What was sequenced was PBMCs. CDR3 in amino acids: CASSHNRATGELFF. DNA of the CDR3: TGTGCCAGCAGCCATAACAGGGCCACCGGGGAGCTGTTTTTT.